The TCR beta chain described here comes from a study of shared clonotypes between healthy human individuals. Donors were healthy HIV-negative adults without recently reported acute infections or vaccinations. Regarding this clone: Its antigen is as yet unknown. The identical CDR3 is also encoded by other nucleotide sequences in the sample.

Germline CDR1 reads MNHEY; CDR2 reads SMNVEV (reference sequence). This CDR3 is 14 amino acids long. Trimming stripped 0 bases from V and 1 base from J, with 6 bases between. Per the original data handling: Owing to the provision of junction-only sequences devoid of quality scores by immunoSEQ, filtering differed. Clones were read by immunoSEQ multiplex PCR, and TCRdb kept only the in-frame ones, dropping some. From that table come the V and J calls and clone size; the DNA was used to work out D and trimming. The sample includes 2.3 million or so clones, more than 85% of them seen just once. Findings and limits, study-wide: Tissues were not sampled, only blood, and their repertoires likely differ.

The sequence came from a man between 18 and 35 years old in good health. Some clones in this sample may be carry-over from other donors' samples. The specimen was naive CD4+ T cells from PBMCs. As to subset: CD45RA+ positively selected. V usage is TRBV27 and J usage is TRBJ1-1; D ambiguous. The CDR3 nucleotides are TGTGCCAGCAGTTTATCTGGGCCGAACACTGAAGCTTTCTTT. Encoded protein: CASSLSGPNTEAFF.